Presented here are 18 T cell receptor beta chains from one specimen sequenced in a study of blood T cell repertoires in COVID-19 (TCRdb year 2020). Library preparation employed the immunoSEQ multiplex PCR assay. Held by TCRdb, this immuneACCESS table contains in-frame sequences only and omits some clones. Under half of the omission traces to an unresolved V gene where checked; the cause of the rest is unknown. For this sample there are 250,000 to 300,000 clones; about 90% appear just once. The top ten hold 2% to 2.5% of the sample. The sample was peripheral blood. These receptors all stem from a woman between 45 and 60 years old who had recovered from COVID-19.

This rearrangement joins TRBV12-3 or TRBV12-4 to TRBJ1-2, with TRBD1 identical over 8 bases. The CDR3 extends over 12 amino acids. The V gene end was trimmed by 2 bases and the J gene end by 7 bases; junction bases not matched to a gene: 0. The CDR3 protein is CASSLQGAGYTF. CDR3 DNA sequence: TGTGCCAGCAGTTTACAGGGGGCTGGCTACACCTTC.

The chain is built from TRBV12-3 or TRBV12-4 and TRBJ1-1, with D perhaps TRBD1 (5 bases). The V end was cut by 4 bases, the J end by 7 bases, with 10 bases between. This CDR3 region has 12 residues. This CDR3 is CASSWGGIEAFF. The CDR3, as DNA: TGTGCCAGCAGTTGGGGGGGGATTGAAGCTTTCTTT.

The chain is built from TRBV5-1 and TRBJ1-4, with TRBD1 matching over 7 bases. Germline CDR1 SGHRS, CDR2 YFSETQ. The CDR3 contains 13 residues. The trim removed 1 base at V and 8 bases at J, leaving 2 bases unmatched. The CDR3 nucleotides are TGCGCCAGCAGCTTGAGACAGGGAGAAAAACTGTTTTTT. Translation: CASSLRQGEKLFF.

The CDR3 DNA is TGTGCCAGCAGTTTCCCCCCGAATCAGCCCCAGCATTTT. Its translation is CASSFPPNQPQHF. This chain links TRBV6-2 or TRBV6-3 with TRBJ1-5; D is ambiguous. The V gene lost 4 bases and the J gene lost 4 bases, with 8 bases spanning the gap. The CDR3 has 13 residues. The germline V gene encodes CDR1 MNHEY and CDR2 SVGEGT.

The chain is built from TRBV5-1 and TRBJ1-6, with a weak D call TRBD1 (5 bases). The germline V and J ends were trimmed by 2 bases and 7 bases, with 22 bases remaining between them. Germline-derived CDR1 and CDR2 are SGHRS and YFSETQ. The CDR3 is 18 residues long. The CDR3 DNA reads as TGCGCCAGCAGCTTTCGTCGCGGGGCCGGACAAGGGAATTCACCCCTCCACTTT. It is translated as CASSFRRGAGQGNSPLHF. Variable domain in full (rest from reference TRBV5-1 and TRBJ1-6): KAGVTQTPRYLIKTRGQQVTLSCSPISGHRSVSWYQQTPGQGLQFLFEYFSETQRNKGNFPGRFSGRQFSNSRSEMNVSTLELGDSALYLCASSFRRGAGQGNSPLHFGNGTRLTVT.

The genes are TRBV7-3 and TRBJ1-1; D is possibly TRBD1 (6 bases). V was shortened by 0 bases and J by 6 bases, with 11 bases between the two germline ends. The CDR3 extends over 14 amino acids. Germline V gives CDR1 SGHTA, CDR2 FQGTGA. DNA of the CDR3: TGTGCCAGCAGCTTAACGAGGGGGAGCCCTGAAGCTTTCTTT. Amino acids: CASSLTRGSPEAFF.

The rearrangement joins TRBV28 to TRBJ1-2, with no clear D. V lost 6 bases and J lost 6, with 14 bases in between. Germline lookup yields CDR1 MDHEN and CDR2 SYDVKM. This CDR3 region has 13 residues. CDR3 region: CASRRPTRDGYTF. The CDR3 DNA follows: TGTGCCAGCAGACGACCTACGAGGGATGGCTACACCTTC.

This chain uses TRBV15 with TRBJ1-6; no clear D gene. This CDR3 region has 15 residues. The V gene's germline CDR1 is LNHNV and CDR2 YYDKDF (reference sequence). With 0 bases removed from V and 9 bases from J, the gap between germline ends came to 12 bases. The CDR3: CATSRDSTGGSPLHF. For the CDR3, the DNA is TGTGCCACCAGCAGAGATTCGACGGGAGGTTCACCCCTCCACTTT.

The chain carries TRBV5-1 and TRBJ1-4, with D unclear. The CDR3 is made up of 15 amino acids. With 2 bases removed from V and 0 bases from J, the gap between germline ends came to 8 bases. Germline V CDR1 and CDR2: SGHRS, YFSETQ. The chain's CDR3 is CASSFGGATNEKLFF. As DNA, the CDR3 is TGCGCCAGCAGCTTTGGCGGGGCAACTAATGAAAAACTGTTTTTT.

The chain recombines TRBV27 with TRBJ1-2, with D possibly matching TRBD1 (5 bases). Trimming took 0 bases from V and 0 from J, leaving 11 bases between them. This CDR3 spans 16 amino acids. Looked up from germline, CDR1 is MNHEY and CDR2 is SMNVEV (reference sequence). CDR3 sequence (DNA): TGTGCCAGCAGTTTATCGGGGGGACGGGCTAACTATGGCTACACCTTC. It is translated as CASSLSGGRANYGYTF.

This sequence joins TRBV15 and TRBJ1-1; weak D call: TRBD1 (6 bases). Deletions cut 2 bases from V and 6 bases from J, with 19 bases between. The length of the CDR3 is 16 residues. Germline V gene lookup returns CDR1 LNHNV and CDR2 YYDKDF (reference sequence). The CDR3 sequence is CATSRFSPQGGSEAFF. CDR3 in DNA: TGTGCCACCAGCAGATTTAGCCCACAGGGAGGGTCTGAAGCTTTCTTT.

The gene calls are TRBV7-9 and TRBJ2-5, with TRBD1 matching 9 bases. The CDR3 contains 15 residues. V lost 5 bases and J lost 10; bases outside the gene matches: 14. CDR1 is SEHNR and CDR2 is FQNEAQ in the germline V gene (reference sequence). In DNA, the CDR3 is TGTGCCAGCAGCATAGGGACAGGGTCGATGGGGGTCCAGTACTTC. Its protein product is CASSIGTGSMGVQYF.

This chain connects TRBV11-2 to TRBJ2-2; 11 nucleotides agree with TRBD2. V dropped 5 bases and J dropped 7; count of bases not matched to a gene: 9. Germline V gene lookup returns CDR1 SGHAT and CDR2 FQNNGV. There are 16 residues in the CDR3. The CDR3 DNA sequence: TGTGCCAGCAGCAAGGTGGCTAGCGGGGGGTTCGGGGAGCTGTTTTTT. It encodes CASSKVASGGFGELFF.

The count of this clone is one. The chain has TRBV28 and TRBJ2-7; 8 bases match TRBD1. Germline CDR1 MDHEN, CDR2 SYDVKM. Losses at the gene ends were 6 bases for V and 1 base for J; bases not matched to a gene: 5. This CDR3 contains 14 residues. The CDR3 coding sequence is TGTGCCAGCAGCATAACAGGGGGATCCTACGAGCAGTACTTC. It yields the protein CASSITGGSYEQYF.

The chain employs TRBV24-1 and TRBJ2-1; 14 bases match TRBD2. Trimming took 5 bases from V and 11 from J; bases not matched to a gene: 7. This CDR3 region has 15 residues. Germline assignment: CDR1 KGHDR and CDR2 SFDVKD. The CDR3 sequence is CATSGAGTSGGQQFF. CDR3 bases: TGTGCCACCAGTGGTGCCGGGACTAGCGGGGGACAGCAGTTCTTC.

The V call is TRBV7-2, the J call TRBJ2-3; D gene ambiguous. The length of the CDR3 is 14 residues. Germline CDR1 is SGHTA and CDR2 is FQGNSA. Trimming removed 6 bases from V and 2 bases from J, with 12 bases in between. Here the CDR3 DNA reads TGTGCCAGCAGTTTATTGGGCCCCACAGATACGCAGTATTTT. Translated, it gives CASSLLGPTDTQYF. Drawing the rest from reference TRBV7-2 and TRBJ2-3, the complete variable domain is GAGVSQSPSNKVTEKGKDVELRCDPISGHTALYWYRQSLGQGLEFLIYFQGNSAPDKSGLPSDRFSAERTGGSVSTLTIQRTQQEDSAVYLCASSLLGPTDTQYFGPGTRLTVL.

The chain employs TRBV10-3 and TRBJ2-4; D uncertain. Deletions cut 3 bases from V and 7 bases from J, with 13 bases between. The CDR3 loop spans 14 amino acids. Germline-derived CDR1 and CDR2 are ENHRY and SYGVKD. CDR3 in amino acids: CAISDGDQGNIQYF. The CDR3 DNA follows: TGTGCCATCAGTGACGGAGACCAAGGCAACATTCAGTACTTC.

V usage is TRBV19 and J usage is TRBJ2-7; a weak D match, TRBD2 (6 bases). V lost 3 bases and J 5 bases, leaving 17 bases between the germline ends. The CDR3 is 15 amino acids. The germline V gene has CDR1 LNHDA and CDR2 SQIVND (reference sequence). This CDR3 is CASSITASEGHEQYF. DNA for the CDR3: TGTGCCAGTAGTATCACTGCTAGCGAGGGCCACGAGCAGTACTTC.